This TCR beta chain was sequenced in a study of blood T cells in healthy people across ages. Primers used in a second PCR of about 6 to 11 cycles were a sample-barcoded 5' primer and a J-beta primer mix. TCRdb passed the 5' RACE reads through MiXCR, listing each CDR3 protein once. This table holds 1.5 million to 2 million distinct CDR3 sequences, 30% to 35% found once. Trimming removed 6 bases at V and 0 bases at J, with 17 bases between. The CDR3 runs to 16 residues. The V gene's germline CDR1 is MNHNS and CDR2 SASEGT. This clonotype was counted a few times. Its antigen is unknown. The draw of peripheral blood yielded ten milliliters from each donor. Findings and limits, study-wide: The recorded TCR beta diversity per million T cells decreased in a roughly linear manner with age. Because donor CMV status was unknown, expanded clonotype changes were possibly confounded.

The sequencing sample was made of blood. The sequence came from a woman under 40 in good health. The genes are TRBV6-1 and TRBJ1-1, with a weak D call TRBD1 (5 bases). In DNA form, the CDR3 reads TGTGCCAGCAGGGGACTGACAGTTAACATGAACACTGAAGCTTTCTTT. It codes for CASRGLTVNMNTEAFF.